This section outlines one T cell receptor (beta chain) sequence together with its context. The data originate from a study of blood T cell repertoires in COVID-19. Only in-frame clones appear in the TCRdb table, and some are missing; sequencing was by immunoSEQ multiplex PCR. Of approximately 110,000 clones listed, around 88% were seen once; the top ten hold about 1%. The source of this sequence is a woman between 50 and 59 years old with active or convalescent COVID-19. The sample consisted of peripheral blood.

The CDR3 sequence: CASHGNEQFF. CDR3 bases: TGTGCCAGCCACGGCAATGAGCAGTTCTTC. The J gene is TRBJ2-1, the V gene TRBV2; D uncertain. The CDR3 length is 10 residues. V lost 8 bases to trimming and J lost 6 bases, with 5 bases between them. Germline V gene sequence: CDR1 SNHLY, CDR2 FYNNEI.